This T cell receptor beta chain was sequenced for a study of blood T cell repertoires in COVID-19. Whole-study context: Italy, Spain and the United States were the sources of the convalescent and acute COVID-19 samples. In each case, the material was cDNA or gDNA derived from T cells, B-cell-depleted T cells, or PBMCs.

Sequenced by immunoSEQ multiplex PCR; TCRdb stores in-frame clones only, minus some. The table has 250,000 to 350,000 clones, about 85% seen once. The receptor comes from a human donor with COVID-19, enrolled during active disease. The donor label of this sample is uncertain. The source material was peripheral blood.

The CDR3 region is CASTPQGAYEQYF. The CDR3 DNA follows: TGTGCCAGCACCCCACAGGGGGCCTACGAGCAGTACTTC. The chain recombines TRBV7-9 with TRBJ2-7; 8 bases agree with TRBD1. Germline V CDR1 and CDR2: SEHNR, FQNEAQ (reference sequence). Trimming at V came to 7 bases and at J to 2 bases, leaving 4 bases not matched to a gene. This CDR3 is 13 amino acids long.